The source of this T cell receptor (beta chain) is a study of blood T cell repertoires in COVID-19. Background on the study: Sites in the United States, Italy and Spain provided acute and convalescent COVID-19 samples. T cells, B-cell-depleted T cells, or PBMCs supplied cDNA or gDNA.

The CDR3 runs to 14 residues. The V gene lost 0 bases and the J gene lost 5 bases, with 10 bases spanning the gap. CDR1 is LGHNA, CDR2 YNFKEQ, per germline. This clone was seen only a few times. Original data processing: How many nucleated cells were present was estimated from reference gene primer amplification. Assay: immunoSEQ multiplex PCR; the TCRdb copy retains only in-frame clones and omits some. The V and J calls and clone size come from that table; D and trimming were worked out from the DNA. The sample holds 250,000 to 300,000 clones, approximately 80% seen once. Material: peripheral blood. The gene calls are TRBV4-2 and TRBJ1-1; no firm D call. The receptor was isolated from an older woman with active or convalescent COVID-19. The CDR3 nucleotides are TGTGCCAGCAGCCAAGAACGCGGGGTTACTGAAGCTTTCTTT. Translating gives CASSQERGVTEAFF.